Presented here are 21 T cell receptor beta chains from one specimen sequenced in a study of blood T cell repertoires in COVID-19. The table came from immunoSEQ multiplex PCR; TCRdb's copy has only in-frame clones and leaves some out. The table shows about 130,000 clones, with roughly 87% occurring only once. Sequencing was done on a sample of peripheral blood. The receptor source for this set is a man older than 75 with active or convalescent COVID-19.

The V gene is TRBV5-1, the J gene TRBJ2-5, with 9 bases fitting TRBD2. The CDR3 consists of 16 residues. The J segment lost 0 bases and the V segment lost 7 bases, leaving 10 bases of the junction unmatched. In germline, CDR1 is SGHRS, CDR2 YFSETQ. The CDR3 DNA sequence: TGCGCCAGCGCAAGGGCGGGGGGGTCCAACCAAGAGACCCAGTACTTC. This translates into CASARAGGSNQETQYF.

The chain has TRBV27 and TRBJ1-6; unclear D gene. V was clipped by 6 bases and J by 1 base, with 16 bases between them. This CDR3 is 17 amino acids long. Germline CDR1 is MNHEY and CDR2 is SMNVEV (reference sequence). This chain's CDR3 is CASRPTKDRSYNSPLHF. In DNA, the CDR3 is TGTGCCAGCAGACCTACTAAGGATAGATCCTATAATTCACCCCTCCACTTT.

V is TRBV6-4 and J is TRBJ1-6; 8 nucleotides match TRBD1. V shed 6 bases and J 8 bases; nucleotides not matched to a gene: 9. The CDR3 is made up of 15 amino acids. Germline V CDR1 and CDR2: MRHNA, SNTAGT. The CDR3 DNA reads as TGTGCCAGCAGCGAAACCAGGGGGCCGGATTCACCCCTCCACTTT. This codes for CASSETRGPDSPLHF.

This chain links TRBV13 with TRBJ1-1, with D unclear. Germline CDR1 PRHDT, CDR2 FYEKMQ (reference sequence). Trimming removed 3 bases at V and 10 bases at J, with 21 bases between. The CDR3 spans 15 residues. The CDR3 DNA follows: TGTGCCAGCAGCTTTTCGGACTATACGGGGTTTCGAGCTTTCTTT. Protein: CASSFSDYTGFRAFF.

DNA for the CDR3: TGTGCCAGCCGGGCAGGGCTCTTTAACACTGAAGCTTTCTTT. Translation: CASRAGLFNTEAFF. This chain joins TRBV27 and TRBJ1-1, with a tentative D call TRBD1 (5 bases). This CDR3 has 14 residues. V gave up 8 bases and J gave up 2 bases, with 15 bases separating them. The germline CDR1 and CDR2 sequences are MNHEY and SMNVEV (reference sequence).

The chain is built from TRBV5-6 and TRBJ1-4; 8 positions agree with TRBD1. The germline gives CDR1 SGHDT, CDR2 YYEEEE. Unmatched junction bases numbered 9, after V lost 5 bases and J lost 6 bases. CDR3 length equals 15 residues. DNA of the CDR3: TGTGCCAGCAGGTCAAACAGGGGGGATCATGAAAAACTGTTTTTT. This sequence encodes CASRSNRGDHEKLFF.

J is TRBJ2-7 and V is TRBV7-6, with D unclear. The CDR3 extends over 15 amino acids. Germline CDR1 reads SGHVS; CDR2 reads FNYEAQ. The V gene lost 6 bases and the J gene lost 6 bases, with 21 bases spanning the gap. The chain's CDR3 is CASSIDLGHIGEQYF. The CDR3 nucleotides are TGTGCCAGCAGTATAGACCTTGGGCACATCGGCGAGCAGTACTTC.

The J gene is TRBJ2-5, the V gene TRBV24-1, with a possible D match to TRBD1 (7 bases). The germline V and J ends were trimmed by 4 bases and 1 base, with 12 bases remaining between them. CDR1 and CDR2 (germline): KGHDR, SFDVKD. The CDR3 runs 15 residues. CDR3 residues: CATSDRGTAQETQYF. DNA of the CDR3: TGTGCCACCAGTGACCGCGGGACAGCCCAAGAGACCCAGTACTTC.

The chain combines TRBV5-6 with TRBJ1-2; 8 bases are a match to TRBD1. The length of the CDR3 is 14 residues. The germline CDR1 and CDR2 sequences are SGHDT and YYEEEE. V lost 5 bases, J lost 5 bases, and 8 bases stayed unmatched. CDR3 amino acids: CASRGQARYYGYTF. In nucleotides, the CDR3 is TGTGCCAGCAGGGGACAGGCCAGGTATTATGGCTACACCTTC.

The V call is TRBV25-1, the J call TRBJ2-1, with a weak D call TRBD1 (6 bases). The CDR3 spans 14 residues. Germline CDR1 is MGHDK and CDR2 is SYGVNS. The CDR3 loop is CALRGRRVRNEQFF. Written as DNA, the CDR3 is TGTGCTTTAAGGGGGAGAAGAGTACGCAATGAGCAGTTCTTC.

This clone came up once. This chain connects TRBV19 to TRBJ1-1, with 12 nucleotides matching TRBD1. V dropped 3 bases and J dropped 1; count of bases not matched to a gene: 6. From germline, CDR1 is LNHDA and CDR2 SQIVND (reference sequence). The CDR3 sequence is 17 residues long. The CDR3 nucleotides read TGTGCCAGTAGTATCGGGGGACAGGGGGCTGAGAACACTGAAGCTTTCTTT. It encodes CASSIGGQGAENTEAFF. The full variable domain, completed using reference TRBV19 and TRBJ1-1, is DGGITQSPKYLFRKEGQNVTLSCEQNLNHDAMYWYRQDPGQGLRLIYYSQIVNDFQKGDIAEGYSVSREKKESFPLTVTSAQKNPTAFYLCASSIGGQGAENTEAFFGQGTRLTVV.

CDR3 loop: CASSYGGLYTGELFF. CDR3 bases: TGTGCCAGCAGTTACGGGGGACTCTACACCGGGGAGCTGTTTTTT. This chain links TRBV6-2 or TRBV6-3 with TRBJ2-2; tentatively, D is TRBD2 (6 bases). Trimming took off 2 bases at V and 3 bases at J, with 10 bases between the two ends. This CDR3 is 15 amino acids long. The germline gives CDR1 MNHEY, CDR2 SVGEGT.

J is TRBJ2-5 and V is TRBV19, with D possibly matching TRBD1 (5 bases). Germline V gene sequence: CDR1 LNHDA, CDR2 SQIVND (reference sequence). The CDR3 length is 15 residues. Deletions cut 9 bases from V and 2 bases from J, with 19 bases between. The DNA for the CDR3 is TGTGCCAGCGGCAGCGACAGATTGGCTCAAGAGACCCAGTACTTC. Its translation: CASGSDRLAQETQYF.

V usage is TRBV7-9 and J usage is TRBJ2-7, with 7 nucleotides matching TRBD2. Germline loops: CDR1 SEHNR, CDR2 FQNEAQ (reference sequence). V was clipped by 5 bases and J by 7 bases; unmatched bases: 23. The CDR3 runs 18 residues. CDR3 sequence (DNA): TGTGCCAGCAGCCACCGTGGCCCGTTCTTCAGCGGGGCGGGGGAGCAGTACTTC. This codes for CASSHRGPFFSGAGEQYF.

This clone was counted a single time. V is TRBV13 and J is TRBJ1-2, with TRBD1 as a possible D gene (5 bases). The CDR3 extends over 14 amino acids. V lost 2 bases to trimming and J lost 7 bases, with 14 bases between them. From germline, CDR1 is PRHDT and CDR2 FYEKMQ (reference sequence). The CDR3 loop reads CASSLRAGSGGYTF. In DNA form, the CDR3 reads TGTGCCAGCAGCTTACGCGCAGGGTCTGGTGGCTACACCTTC.

The chain joins TRBV2 to TRBJ2-5, with 9 nucleotides matching TRBD1. The CDR3 runs 12 residues. Trimming at V came to 6 bases and at J to 12 bases, leaving 8 bases not matched to a gene. Germline lookup yields CDR1 SNHLY and CDR2 FYNNEI. Here the CDR3 reads CASRTGQGIEYF. The CDR3 DNA follows: TGTGCCAGCAGAACCGGACAGGGGATCGAGTACTTC.

This chain connects TRBV19 to TRBJ2-7; unclear D gene. Per germline, CDR1 LNHDA and CDR2 SQIVND (reference sequence). CDR3 length: 15 amino acids. Trimming pared 3 bases from V and 2 bases from J, leaving 14 bases between. The CDR3 coding sequence is TGTGCCAGTAGTATCACGGGTGGCGGAACCTACGAGCAGTACTTC. Translated: CASSITGGGTYEQYF.

The chain recombines TRBV29-1 with TRBJ2-3; D is ambiguous. This CDR3 has 13 amino acids. Germline V gene lookup returns CDR1 SQVTM and CDR2 ANQGSEA. Trimming left V 4 bases short and J 0 bases short, with 8 bases between. CDR3 amino acids: CSVGLSSTDTQYF. In DNA, the CDR3 is TGCAGCGTTGGACTGTCTAGCACAGATACGCAGTATTTT.

The J gene is TRBJ2-7, the V gene TRBV27; D possibly corresponds to TRBD1 (6 bases). V was pared by 5 bases and J by 1 base, with 18 bases between. CDR3 length: 16 amino acids. Germline values: CDR1 MNHEY, CDR2 SMNVEV (reference sequence). CDR3 DNA: TGTGCCAGCAGTCTCAGCCCAACGGGACAATCCTACGAGCAGTACTTC. Amino acids: CASSLSPTGQSYEQYF.

This clone was seen a few times. The CDR3 loop reads CASSVGTGGRNEQFF. CDR3 bases: TGTGCCAGCAGTGTTGGGACAGGGGGAAGGAATGAGCAGTTCTTC. The J gene is TRBJ2-1, the V gene TRBV2; 11 nucleotides align to TRBD1. Germline trimming cut 4 bases from V and 7 bases from J; bases unmatched to any gene: 6. The CDR3 has 15 residues. Germline assignment: CDR1 SNHLY and CDR2 FYNNEI.

V gene TRBV19 combines with J gene TRBJ1-5; 8 positions agree with TRBD1. The CDR3 consists of 15 residues. V shed 10 bases and J 6 bases; nucleotides not matched to a gene: 14. The germline gives CDR1 LNHDA, CDR2 SQIVND (reference sequence). CDR3 DNA sequence: TGTGCCACTCGCCCCAGACAGGGGCTGATTCAGCCCCAGCATTTT. Its translation is CATRPRQGLIQPQHF.